This T cell receptor beta chain stems from a study of regulatory T cells in long-lasting Graves disease. In building TCR beta libraries, iRepertoire HTBI primers were used together with Arm-PCR of CDR3 regions. Authors' methods: 60 or so TRBV and about 15 TRBJ segments were identified across samples. TCRdb re-analysed the multiplex PCR reads in MiXCR, keeping a single row per CDR3 protein. The V and J calls were determined by TCRdb, not by the authors. The sample contains about 300,000 distinct CDR3 sequences, roughly 18% of which appear only once. General observations from the study: Persistent patients shared fewer than 3,500 public clonotypes among themselves. Newly diagnosed patients shared fewer, at approximately 970. There was favoring of TRBV28, TRBJ1-2 and TRBJ2-5 in persistent disease. No thyroid tissue was studied; the work used peripheral blood only.

This clonotype was detected many times. The antigen remains undetermined. Germline V gene sequence: CDR1 GTSNPN, CDR2 SVGIG (reference sequence). After removal of 2 bases from V and 0 bases from J, the junction contained 6 bases not matched to a gene. The CDR3 is 15 amino acids. Time point described: newly diagnosed GD, antithyroid drugs for less than 3 months. The TCR library was prepared using RNA isolated from PBMCs. The sequence came from a female donor with Graves disease. The sequencing used peripheral blood mononuclear cells (PBMCs), collected at new diagnosis, from a patient treated with antithyroid drugs. The V call is TRBV30, the J call TRBJ1-2; 7 nucleotides align to TRBD1. CDR3 amino acids: CAWSFRQGSNYGYTF. As DNA, the CDR3 is TGTGCCTGGAGTTTCCGACAGGGCTCTAACTATGGCTACACCTTC.